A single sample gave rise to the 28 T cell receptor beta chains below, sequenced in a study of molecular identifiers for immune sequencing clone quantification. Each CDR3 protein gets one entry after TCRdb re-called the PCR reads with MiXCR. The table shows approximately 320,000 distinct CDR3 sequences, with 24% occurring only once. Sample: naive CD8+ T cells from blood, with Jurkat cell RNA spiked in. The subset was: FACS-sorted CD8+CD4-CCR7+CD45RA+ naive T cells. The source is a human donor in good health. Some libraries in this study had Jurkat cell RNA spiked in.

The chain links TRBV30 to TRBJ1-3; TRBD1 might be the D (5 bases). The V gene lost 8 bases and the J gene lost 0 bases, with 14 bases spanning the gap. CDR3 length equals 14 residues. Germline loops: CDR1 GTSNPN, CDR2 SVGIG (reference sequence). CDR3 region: CATTATISGNTIYF. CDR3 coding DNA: TGTGCCACGACAGCCACAATCTCTGGAAACACCATATATTTT.

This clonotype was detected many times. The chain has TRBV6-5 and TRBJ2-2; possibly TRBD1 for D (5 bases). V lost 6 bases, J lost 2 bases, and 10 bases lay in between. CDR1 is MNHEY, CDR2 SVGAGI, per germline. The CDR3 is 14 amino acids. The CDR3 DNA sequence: TGTGCCAGCAGCCTGACAGATAACACCGGGGAGCTGTTTTTT. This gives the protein CASSLTDNTGELFF.

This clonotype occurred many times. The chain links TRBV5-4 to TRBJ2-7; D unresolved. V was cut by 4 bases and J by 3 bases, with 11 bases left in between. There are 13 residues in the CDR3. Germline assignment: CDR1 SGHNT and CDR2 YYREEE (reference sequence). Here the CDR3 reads CASSPPMNYEQYF. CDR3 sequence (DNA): TGTGCCAGCAGCCCCCCGATGAACTACGAGCAGTACTTC.

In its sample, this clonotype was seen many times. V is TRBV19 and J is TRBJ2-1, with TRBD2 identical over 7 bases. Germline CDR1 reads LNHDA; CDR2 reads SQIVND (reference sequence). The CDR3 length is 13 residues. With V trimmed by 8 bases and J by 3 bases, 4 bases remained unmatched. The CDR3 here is CASGTIIYNEQFF. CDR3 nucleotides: TGTGCCAGTGGGACTATCATCTACAATGAGCAGTTCTTC.

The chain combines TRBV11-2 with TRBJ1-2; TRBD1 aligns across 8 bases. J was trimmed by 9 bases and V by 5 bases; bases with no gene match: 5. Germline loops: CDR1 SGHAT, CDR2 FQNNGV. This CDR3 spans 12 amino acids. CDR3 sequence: CASSMDRVRYTF. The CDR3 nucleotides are TGTGCCAGCAGCATGGACAGGGTTCGCTACACCTTC.

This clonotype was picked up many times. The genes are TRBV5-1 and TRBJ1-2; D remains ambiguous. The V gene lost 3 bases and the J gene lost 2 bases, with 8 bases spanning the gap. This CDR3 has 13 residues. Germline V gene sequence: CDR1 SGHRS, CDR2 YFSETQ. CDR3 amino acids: CASSSPENYGYTF. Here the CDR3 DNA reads TGCGCCAGCAGCTCCCCAGAGAACTATGGCTACACCTTC.

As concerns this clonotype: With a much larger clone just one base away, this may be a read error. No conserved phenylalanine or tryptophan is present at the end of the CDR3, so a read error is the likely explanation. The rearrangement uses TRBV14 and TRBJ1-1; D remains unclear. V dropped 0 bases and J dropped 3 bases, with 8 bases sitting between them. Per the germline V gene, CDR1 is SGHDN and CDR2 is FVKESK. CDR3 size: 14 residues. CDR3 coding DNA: TGTGCCAGCAGCCAAGATGCGGGGTACACTGAAGCTTTCTCT. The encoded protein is CASSQDAGYTEAFS.

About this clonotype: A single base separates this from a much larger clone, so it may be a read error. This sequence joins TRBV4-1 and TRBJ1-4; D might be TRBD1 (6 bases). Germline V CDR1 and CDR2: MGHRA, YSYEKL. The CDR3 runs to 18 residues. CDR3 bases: TGCGCCAGCAGCCAAGATCTTCCAGGACAGTACTCTAATCAAAAACTGTTTTTT. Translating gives CASSQDLPGQYSNQKLFF.

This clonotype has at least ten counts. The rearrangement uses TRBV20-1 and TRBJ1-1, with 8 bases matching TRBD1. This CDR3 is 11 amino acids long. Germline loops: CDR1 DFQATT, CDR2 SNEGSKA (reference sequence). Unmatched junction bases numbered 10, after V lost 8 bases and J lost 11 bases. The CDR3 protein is CSIGQGAFAFF. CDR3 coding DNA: TGCAGTATTGGCCAGGGGGCTTTTGCTTTCTTT.

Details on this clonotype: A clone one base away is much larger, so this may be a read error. CDR3 protein: CASSQRRGNTGELFF. The CDR3, as DNA: TGCGCCAGCAGCCAAAGACGGGGAAACACCGGGGAGCTGTTTTTT. This chain joins TRBV4-1 and TRBJ2-2; a possible D gene is TRBD2 (5 bases). Trimming took off 2 bases at V and 2 bases at J, with 9 bases between the two ends. This CDR3 has 15 residues. Germline V CDR1 and CDR2: MGHRA, YSYEKL.

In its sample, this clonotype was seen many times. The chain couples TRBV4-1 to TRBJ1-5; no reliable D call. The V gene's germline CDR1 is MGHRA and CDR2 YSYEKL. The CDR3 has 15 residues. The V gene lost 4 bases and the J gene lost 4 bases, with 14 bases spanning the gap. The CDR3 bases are TGCGCCAGCAGCCTCGAAGTAGGTACGAATCAGCCCCAGCATTTT. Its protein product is CASSLEVGTNQPQHF.

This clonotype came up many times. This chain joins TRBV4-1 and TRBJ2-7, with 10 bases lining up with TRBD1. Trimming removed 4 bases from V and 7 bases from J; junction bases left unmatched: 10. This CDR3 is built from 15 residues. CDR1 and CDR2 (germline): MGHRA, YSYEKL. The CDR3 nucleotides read TGCGCCAGCAGCCTTTCAGGACAGGGGGTAGGTGAGCAGTACTTC. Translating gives CASSLSGQGVGEQYF.

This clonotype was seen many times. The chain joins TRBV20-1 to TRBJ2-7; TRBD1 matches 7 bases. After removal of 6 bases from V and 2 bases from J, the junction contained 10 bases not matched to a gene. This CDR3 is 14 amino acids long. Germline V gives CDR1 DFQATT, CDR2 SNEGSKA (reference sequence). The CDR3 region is CSADRPGQTYEQYF. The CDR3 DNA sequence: TGCAGTGCCGACCGGCCGGGACAGACCTACGAGCAGTACTTC.

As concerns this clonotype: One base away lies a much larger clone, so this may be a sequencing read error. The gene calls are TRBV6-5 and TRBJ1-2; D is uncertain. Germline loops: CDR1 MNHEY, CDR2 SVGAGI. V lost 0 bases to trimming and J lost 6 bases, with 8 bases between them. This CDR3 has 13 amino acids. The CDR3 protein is CASSYSREDGYTF. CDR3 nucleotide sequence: TGTGCCAGCAGTTACTCTCGTGAGGATGGCTACACCTTC.

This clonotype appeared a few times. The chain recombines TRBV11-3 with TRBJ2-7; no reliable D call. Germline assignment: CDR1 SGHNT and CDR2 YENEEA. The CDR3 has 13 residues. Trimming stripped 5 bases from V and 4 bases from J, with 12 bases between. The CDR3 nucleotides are TGTGCCAGCAGCGGGCCACACGAGTACGAGCAGTACTTC. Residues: CASSGPHEYEQYF.

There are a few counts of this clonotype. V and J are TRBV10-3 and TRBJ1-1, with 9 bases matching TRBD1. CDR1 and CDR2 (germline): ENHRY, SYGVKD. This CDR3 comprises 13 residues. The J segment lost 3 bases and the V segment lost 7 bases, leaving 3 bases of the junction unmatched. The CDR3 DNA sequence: TGTGCCATCAAACGGGACAGGGACACTGAAGCTTTCTTT. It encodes CAIKRDRDTEAFF.

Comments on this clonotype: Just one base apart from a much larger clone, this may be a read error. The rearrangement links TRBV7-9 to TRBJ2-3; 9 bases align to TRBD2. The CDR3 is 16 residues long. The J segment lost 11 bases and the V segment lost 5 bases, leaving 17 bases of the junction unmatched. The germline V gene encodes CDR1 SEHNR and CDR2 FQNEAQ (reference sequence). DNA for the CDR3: TGTGCCAGCAGCCCGTGGACTAGCGAGGGACCTCGGGGGCAGTATTTT. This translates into CASSPWTSEGPRGQYF.

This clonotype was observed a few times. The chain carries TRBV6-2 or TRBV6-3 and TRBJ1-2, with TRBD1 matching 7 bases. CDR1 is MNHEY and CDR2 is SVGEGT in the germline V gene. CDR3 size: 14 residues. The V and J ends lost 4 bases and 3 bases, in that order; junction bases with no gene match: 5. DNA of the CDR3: TGTGCCAGCAGTTTTTCGACAGGGCACTATGGCTACACCTTC. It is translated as CASSFSTGHYGYTF.

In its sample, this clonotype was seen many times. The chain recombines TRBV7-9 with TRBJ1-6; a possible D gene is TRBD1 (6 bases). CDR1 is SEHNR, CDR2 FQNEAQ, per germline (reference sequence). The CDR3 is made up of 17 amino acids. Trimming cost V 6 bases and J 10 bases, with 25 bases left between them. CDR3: CASSSDPGQGLGSPLHF. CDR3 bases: TGTGCCAGCAGTTCGGATCCGGGACAAGGTCTTGGCTCACCCCTCCACTTT.

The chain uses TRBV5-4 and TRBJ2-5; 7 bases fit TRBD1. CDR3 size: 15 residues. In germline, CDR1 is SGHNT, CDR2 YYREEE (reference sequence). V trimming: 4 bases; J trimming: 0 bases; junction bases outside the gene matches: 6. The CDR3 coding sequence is TGTGCCAGCAGCGGCGGACAGGAGTACCAAGAGACCCAGTACTTC. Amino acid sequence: CASSGGQEYQETQYF. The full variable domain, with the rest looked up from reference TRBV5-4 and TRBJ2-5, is ETGVTQSPTHLIKTRGQQVTLRCSSQSGHNTVSWYQQALGQGPQFIFQYYREEENGRGNFPPRFSGLQFPNYSSELNVNALELDDSALYLCASSGGQEYQETQYFGPGTRLLVL.

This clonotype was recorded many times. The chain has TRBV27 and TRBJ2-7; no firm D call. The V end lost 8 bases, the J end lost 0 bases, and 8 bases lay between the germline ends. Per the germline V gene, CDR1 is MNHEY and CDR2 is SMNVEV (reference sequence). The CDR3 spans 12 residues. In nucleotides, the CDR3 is TGTGCCAGCGTACCGCCCTCCTACGAGCAGTACTTC. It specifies CASVPPSYEQYF.

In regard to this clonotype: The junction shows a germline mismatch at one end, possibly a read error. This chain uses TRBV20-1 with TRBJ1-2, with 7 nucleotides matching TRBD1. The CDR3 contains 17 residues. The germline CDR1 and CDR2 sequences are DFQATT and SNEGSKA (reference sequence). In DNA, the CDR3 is TGCAGTGCTAGATCCGGGACAGCGAGGATTTTTGGCTATGGCTGCACCTTC. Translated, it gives CSARSGTARIFGYGCTF.

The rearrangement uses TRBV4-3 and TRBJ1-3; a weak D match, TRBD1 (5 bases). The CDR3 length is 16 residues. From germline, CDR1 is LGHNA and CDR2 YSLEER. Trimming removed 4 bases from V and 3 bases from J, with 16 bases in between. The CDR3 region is CASSRARGGNGNTIYF. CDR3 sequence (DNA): TGCGCCAGCAGCCGAGCCCGGGGGGGAAATGGAAACACCATATATTTT.

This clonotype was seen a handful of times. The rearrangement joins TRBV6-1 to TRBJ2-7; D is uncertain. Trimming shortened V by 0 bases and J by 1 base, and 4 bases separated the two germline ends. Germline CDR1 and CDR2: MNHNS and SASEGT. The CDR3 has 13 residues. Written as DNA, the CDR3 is TGTGCCAGCAGTGAAGCAGGGTCCTACGAGCAGTACTTC. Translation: CASSEAGSYEQYF.

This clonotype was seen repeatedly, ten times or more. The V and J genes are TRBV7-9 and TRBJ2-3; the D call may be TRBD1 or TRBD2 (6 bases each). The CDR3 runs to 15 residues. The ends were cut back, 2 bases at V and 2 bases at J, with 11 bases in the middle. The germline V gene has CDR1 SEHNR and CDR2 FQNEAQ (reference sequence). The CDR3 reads CASSLLGGSTDTQYF. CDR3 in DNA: TGTGCCAGCAGCTTATTGGGGGGCTCCACAGATACGCAGTATTTT.

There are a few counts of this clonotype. The CDR3 nucleotides read TGTGCCAGCAGCCACGGACACGAAGACGGAGAGACCCAGTACTTC. Amino acid sequence: CASSHGHEDGETQYF. The chain employs TRBV3-1 and TRBJ2-5; TRBD1 is a possible D gene (5 bases). Between the trimmed V and J ends, which lost 3 bases and 4 bases, there was a span of 15 bases. CDR3 length: 15 amino acids. Germline V gene lookup returns CDR1 LGHDT and CDR2 YNNKEL (reference sequence).

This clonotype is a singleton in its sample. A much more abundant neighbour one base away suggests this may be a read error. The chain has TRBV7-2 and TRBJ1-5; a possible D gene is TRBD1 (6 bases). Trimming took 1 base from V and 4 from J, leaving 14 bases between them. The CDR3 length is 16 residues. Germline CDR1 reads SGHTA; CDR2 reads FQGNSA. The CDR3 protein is CASSLETYGQNQPQHF. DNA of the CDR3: TGTGCCAGCAGCTTAGAGACTTACGGACAGAATCAGCCCCAGCATTTT.

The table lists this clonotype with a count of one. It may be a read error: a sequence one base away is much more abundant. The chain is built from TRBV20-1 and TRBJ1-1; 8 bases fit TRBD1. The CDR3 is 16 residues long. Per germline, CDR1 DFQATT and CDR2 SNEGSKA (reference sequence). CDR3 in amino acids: CSARPTGQGVGPDAFF. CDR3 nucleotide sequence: TGCAGTGCTAGGCCAACCGGACAGGGAGTGGGTCCTGACGCTTTCTTT.